This T cell receptor beta chain was recorded in a study of Ad26.COV2.S vaccination and SARS-CoV-2 variants. Broader study findings: Reports say spike-specific CD8+ and CD4+ T cell responses covered substantial breadth after vaccination. Responses of T cells in total may have been underestimated by the TCR breadth and depth analyses.

Produced via immunoSEQ multiplex PCR; TCRdb's table is partial and in-frame only. The sample contains a few hundred thousand clones, 75% to 90% of which appear only once. V lost 1 base and J 2 bases, leaving 9 bases between the germline ends. The CDR3 is 15 residues long. Germline V CDR1 and CDR2: SNHLY, FYNNEI. On this clone itself: What it binds is not known.

Treatment noted: about 20 received Ad26.COV2.S at low or high dose, single or two shots; several received placebo; per-sample allocation not given. Day 63 following the first vaccine or placebo injection was when the samples were taken. The individual, an adult aged 18-55 years, was a donor in Boston. This specimen was peripheral blood, taken in a trial of Ad26.COV2.S vaccine versus placebo. The clonotype was recovered from a person between 18 and 65 years old who received the Ad26.COV2.S COVID-19 vaccine or a placebo. V and J are TRBV2 and TRBJ1-3, with a tentative D call TRBD1 (5 bases). CDR3 bases: TGTGCCAGCAGTGAAGGGCAGGGTCCTGGAAACACCATATATTTT. Amino acids: CASSEGQGPGNTIYF.